Listed here are 3 T cell receptor beta chains from one sample, sequenced in a study of T cells in Graves' hyperthyroidism and ophthalmopathy. RNA transcripts yielded amplified TCR beta CDR3 regions. TCR CDR3 underwent first-round RT-PCR with the HTBI primer set. TCRdb independently ran MiXCR on the multiplex PCR reads; one entry per CDR3 protein. The profile shows approximately 510,000 distinct CDR3 sequences, around 21% of them singletons. The sample comprised blood. These receptors originate from a man aged 18 to 35 with Graves' hyperthyroidism.

The chain is built from TRBV28 and TRBJ2-7, with 8 bases lining up with TRBD1. Germline trimming cut 8 bases from V and 0 bases from J; bases unmatched to any gene: 6. CDR3 length: 14 amino acids. Germline V gene data show CDR1 as MDHEN and CDR2 as SYDVKM. The CDR3 is CASPRQGNSYEQYF. CDR3 sequence (DNA): TGTGCCAGCCCCAGACAGGGGAACTCCTACGAGCAGTACTTC.

This clonotype was seen at least ten times. V usage is TRBV12-3 or TRBV12-4 and J usage is TRBJ2-2; D gene unclear. The CDR3 contains 20 residues. V was cut by 2 bases and J by 3 bases, with 25 bases left in between. The DNA for the CDR3 is TGTGCCAGCAGTTTAACCACCCCAGCGATTGGAAGGAAGTACACCGGGGAGCTGTTTTTT. This sequence encodes CASSLTTPAIGRKYTGELFF.

The chain couples TRBV5-1 to TRBJ1-2, with 8 bases matching TRBD1. V trimming: 4 bases; J trimming: 6 bases; junction bases outside the gene matches: 11. This CDR3 contains 15 residues. Germline CDR1 SGHRS, CDR2 YFSETQ. CDR3 sequence: CASSGWTGTLNGYTF. The CDR3 DNA reads TGCGCCAGCAGCGGCTGGACAGGGACCCTAAATGGCTACACCTTC.